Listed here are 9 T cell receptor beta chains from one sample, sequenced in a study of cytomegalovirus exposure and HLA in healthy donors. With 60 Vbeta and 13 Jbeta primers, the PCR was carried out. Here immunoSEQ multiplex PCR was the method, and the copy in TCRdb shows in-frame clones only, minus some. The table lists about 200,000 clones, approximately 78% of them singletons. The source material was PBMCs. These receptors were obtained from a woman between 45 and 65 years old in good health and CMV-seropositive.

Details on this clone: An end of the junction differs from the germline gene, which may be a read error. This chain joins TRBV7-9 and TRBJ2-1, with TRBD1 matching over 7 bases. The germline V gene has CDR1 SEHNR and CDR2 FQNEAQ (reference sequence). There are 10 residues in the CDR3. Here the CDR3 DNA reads TGTGCCAGCAGTTGGGACAGCCGGCTCTTC. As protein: CASSWDSRLF.

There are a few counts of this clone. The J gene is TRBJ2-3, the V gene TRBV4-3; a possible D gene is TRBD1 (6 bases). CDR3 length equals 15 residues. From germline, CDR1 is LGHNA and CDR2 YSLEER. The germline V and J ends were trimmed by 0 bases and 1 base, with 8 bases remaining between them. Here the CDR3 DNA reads TGCGCCAGCAGCCAAGATTACAGGGGCACAGATACGCAGTATTTT. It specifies CASSQDYRGTDTQYF.

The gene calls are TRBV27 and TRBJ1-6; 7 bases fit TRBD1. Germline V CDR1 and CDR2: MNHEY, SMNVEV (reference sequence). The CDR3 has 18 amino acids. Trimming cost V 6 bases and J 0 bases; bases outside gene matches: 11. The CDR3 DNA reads TGTGCCAGCAGACGTGGACAGGTGTCGAGCTCCTATAATTCACCCCTCCACTTT. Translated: CASRRGQVSSSYNSPLHF.

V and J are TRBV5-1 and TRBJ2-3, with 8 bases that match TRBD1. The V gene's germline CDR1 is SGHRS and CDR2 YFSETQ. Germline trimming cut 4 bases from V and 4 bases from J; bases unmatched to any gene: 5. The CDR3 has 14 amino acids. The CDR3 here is CASSPGQGPDTQYF. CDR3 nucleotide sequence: TGCGCCAGCAGCCCCGGACAGGGTCCAGATACGCAGTATTTT.

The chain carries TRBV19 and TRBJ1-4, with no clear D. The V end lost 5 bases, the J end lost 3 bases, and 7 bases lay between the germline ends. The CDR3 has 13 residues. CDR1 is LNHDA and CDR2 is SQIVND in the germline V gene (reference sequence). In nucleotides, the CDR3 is TGTGCCAGTAGTTCACAAGCTAATGAAAAACTGTTTTTT. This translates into CASSSQANEKLFF.

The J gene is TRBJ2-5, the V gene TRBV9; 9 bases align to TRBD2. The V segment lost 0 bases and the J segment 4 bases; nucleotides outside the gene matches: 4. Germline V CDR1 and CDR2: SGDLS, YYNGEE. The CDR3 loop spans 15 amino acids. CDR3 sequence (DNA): TGTGCCAGCAGCGTAGACCCAGCGGGGGGAGAGACCCAGTACTTC. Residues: CASSVDPAGGETQYF.

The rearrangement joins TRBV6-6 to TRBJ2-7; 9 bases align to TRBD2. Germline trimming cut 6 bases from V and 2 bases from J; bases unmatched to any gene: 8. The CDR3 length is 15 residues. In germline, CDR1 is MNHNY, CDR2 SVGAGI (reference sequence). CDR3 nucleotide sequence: TGTGCCAGCAGGAACGGTCGCGGGAGGGCCTACGAGCAGTACTTC. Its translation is CASRNGRGRAYEQYF.

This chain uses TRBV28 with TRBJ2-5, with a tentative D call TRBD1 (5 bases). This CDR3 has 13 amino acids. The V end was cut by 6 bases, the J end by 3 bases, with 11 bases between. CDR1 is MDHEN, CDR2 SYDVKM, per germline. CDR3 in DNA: TGTGCCAGCAGACCTTCCAGGGAAGAGACCCAGTACTTC. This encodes CASRPSREETQYF.

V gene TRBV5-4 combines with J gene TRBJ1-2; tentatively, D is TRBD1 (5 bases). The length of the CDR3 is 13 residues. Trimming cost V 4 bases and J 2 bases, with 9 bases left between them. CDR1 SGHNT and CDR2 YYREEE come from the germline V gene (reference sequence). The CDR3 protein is CASSPTANYGYTF. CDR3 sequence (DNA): TGTGCCAGCAGCCCGACAGCGAACTATGGCTACACCTTC. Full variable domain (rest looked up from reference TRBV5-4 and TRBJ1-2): ETGVTQSPTHLIKTRGQQVTLRCSSQSGHNTVSWYQQALGQGPQFIFQYYREEENGRGNFPPRFSGLQFPNYSSELNVNALELDDSALYLCASSPTANYGYTFGSGTRLTVV.